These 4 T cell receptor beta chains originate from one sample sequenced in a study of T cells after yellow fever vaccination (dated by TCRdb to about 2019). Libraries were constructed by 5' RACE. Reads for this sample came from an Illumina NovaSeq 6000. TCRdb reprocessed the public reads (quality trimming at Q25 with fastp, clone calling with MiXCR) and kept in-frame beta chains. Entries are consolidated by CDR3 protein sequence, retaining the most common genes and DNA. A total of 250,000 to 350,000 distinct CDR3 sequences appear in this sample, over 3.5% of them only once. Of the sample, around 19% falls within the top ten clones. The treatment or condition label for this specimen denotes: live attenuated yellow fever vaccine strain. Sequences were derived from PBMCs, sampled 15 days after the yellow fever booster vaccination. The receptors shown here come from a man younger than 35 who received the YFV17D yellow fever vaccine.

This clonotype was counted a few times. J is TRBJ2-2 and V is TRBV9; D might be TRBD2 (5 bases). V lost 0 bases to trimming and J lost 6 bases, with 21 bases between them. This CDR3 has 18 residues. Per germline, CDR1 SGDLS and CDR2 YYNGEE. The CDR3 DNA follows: TGTGCCAGCAGCGTAGGGTCTAGCCCTTGGATGAGGCCCGGGGAGCTGTTTTTT. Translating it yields CASSVGSSPWMRPGELFF.

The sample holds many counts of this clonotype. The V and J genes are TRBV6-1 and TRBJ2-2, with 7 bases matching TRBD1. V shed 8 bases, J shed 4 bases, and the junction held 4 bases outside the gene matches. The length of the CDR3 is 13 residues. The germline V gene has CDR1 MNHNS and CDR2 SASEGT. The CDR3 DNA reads TGTGCCAGCCGGGACAGATCCACCGGGGAGCTGTTTTTT. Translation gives CASRDRSTGELFF.

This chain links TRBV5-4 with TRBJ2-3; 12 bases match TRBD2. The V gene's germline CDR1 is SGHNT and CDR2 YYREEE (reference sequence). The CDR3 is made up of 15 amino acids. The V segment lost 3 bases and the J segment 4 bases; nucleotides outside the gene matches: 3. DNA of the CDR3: TGTGCCAGCAGCTCTCGACTAGCGGGAGCAGATACGCAGTATTTT. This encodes CASSSRLAGADTQYF.

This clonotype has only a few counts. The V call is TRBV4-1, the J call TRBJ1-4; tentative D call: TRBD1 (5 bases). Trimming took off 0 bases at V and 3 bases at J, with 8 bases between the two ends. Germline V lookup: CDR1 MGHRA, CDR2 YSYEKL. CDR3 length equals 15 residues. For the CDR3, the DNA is TGCGCCAGCAGCCAAGACCCGGGGGCTAATGAAAAACTGTTTTTT. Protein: CASSQDPGANEKLFF.